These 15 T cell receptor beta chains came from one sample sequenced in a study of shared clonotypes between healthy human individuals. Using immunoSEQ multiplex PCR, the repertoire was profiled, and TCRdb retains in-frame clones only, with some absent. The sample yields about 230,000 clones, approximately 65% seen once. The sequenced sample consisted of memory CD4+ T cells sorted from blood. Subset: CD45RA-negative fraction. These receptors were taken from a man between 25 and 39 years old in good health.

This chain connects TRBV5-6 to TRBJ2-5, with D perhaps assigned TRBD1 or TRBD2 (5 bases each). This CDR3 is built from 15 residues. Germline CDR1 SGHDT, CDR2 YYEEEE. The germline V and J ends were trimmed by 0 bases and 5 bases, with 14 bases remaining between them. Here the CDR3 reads CASSLDRGKGETQYF. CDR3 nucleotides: TGTGCCAGCAGCTTGGACCGAGGGAAGGGGGAGACCCAGTACTTC.

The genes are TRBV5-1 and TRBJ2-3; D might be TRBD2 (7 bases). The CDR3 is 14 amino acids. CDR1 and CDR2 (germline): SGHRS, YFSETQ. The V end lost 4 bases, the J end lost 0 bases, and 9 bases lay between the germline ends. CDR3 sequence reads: CASSRGGSTDTQYF. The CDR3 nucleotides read TGCGCCAGCAGCAGGGGGGGTAGCACAGATACGCAGTATTTT.

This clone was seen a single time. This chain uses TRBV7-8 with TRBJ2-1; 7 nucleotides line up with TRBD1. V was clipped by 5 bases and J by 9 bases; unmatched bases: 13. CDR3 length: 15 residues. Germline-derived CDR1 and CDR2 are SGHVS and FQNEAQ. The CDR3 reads CASSPDRARLGEQFF. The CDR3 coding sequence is TGTGCCAGCAGCCCCGACAGGGCCCGTCTTGGTGAGCAGTTCTTC.

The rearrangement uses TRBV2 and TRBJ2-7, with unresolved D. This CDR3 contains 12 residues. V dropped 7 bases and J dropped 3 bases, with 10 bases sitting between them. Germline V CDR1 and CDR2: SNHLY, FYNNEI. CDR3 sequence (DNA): TGTGCCAGCAAGGGTCGAGGCTACGAGCAGTACTTC. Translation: CASKGRGYEQYF.

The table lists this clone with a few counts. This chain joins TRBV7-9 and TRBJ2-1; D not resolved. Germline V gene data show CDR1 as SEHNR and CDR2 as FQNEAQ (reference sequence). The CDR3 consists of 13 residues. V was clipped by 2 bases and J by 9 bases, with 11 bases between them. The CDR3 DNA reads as TGTGCCAGCAGCTTATCCGAAGCGACTGAGCAGTTCTTC. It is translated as CASSLSEATEQFF.

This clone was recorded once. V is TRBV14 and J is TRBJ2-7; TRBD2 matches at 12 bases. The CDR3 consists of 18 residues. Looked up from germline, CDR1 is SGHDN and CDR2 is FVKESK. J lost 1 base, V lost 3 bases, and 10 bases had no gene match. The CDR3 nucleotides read TGTGCCAGCAGCCAGGGAGGACTAGCGGGATCATATTCCTACGAGCAGTACTTC. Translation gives CASSQGGLAGSYSYEQYF.

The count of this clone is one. The CDR3 loop is CASSQDNGRSGVLRETQYF. CDR3 bases: TGTGCCAGCAGCCAAGATAACGGCAGGAGCGGAGTCCTCCGAGAGACCCAGTACTTC. The chain is built from TRBV14 and TRBJ2-5; D perhaps matches TRBD2 (5 bases). This CDR3 contains 19 residues. Germline V gives CDR1 SGHDN, CDR2 FVKESK. V lost 0 bases to trimming and J lost 4 bases, with 24 bases between them.

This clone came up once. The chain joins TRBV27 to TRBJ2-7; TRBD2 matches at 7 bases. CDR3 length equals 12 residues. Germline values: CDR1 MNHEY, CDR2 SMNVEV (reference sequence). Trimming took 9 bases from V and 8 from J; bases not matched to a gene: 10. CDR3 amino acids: CASAGVGGQQYF. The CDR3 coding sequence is TGTGCCAGTGCGGGGGTTGGGGGACAGCAGTACTTC.

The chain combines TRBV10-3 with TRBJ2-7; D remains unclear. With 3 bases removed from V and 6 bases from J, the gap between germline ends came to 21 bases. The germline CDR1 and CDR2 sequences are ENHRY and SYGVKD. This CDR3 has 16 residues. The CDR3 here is CAISDGLGLNVREQYF. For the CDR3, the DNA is TGTGCCATCAGTGATGGGCTTGGTTTGAATGTTCGCGAGCAGTACTTC.

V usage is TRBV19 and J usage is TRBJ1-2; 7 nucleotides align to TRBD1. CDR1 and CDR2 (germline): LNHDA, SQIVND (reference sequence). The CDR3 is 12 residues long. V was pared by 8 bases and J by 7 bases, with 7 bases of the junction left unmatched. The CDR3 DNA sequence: TGTGCCAGTCAAGACAGGGAGTCTGGCTACACCTTC. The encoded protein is CASQDRESGYTF. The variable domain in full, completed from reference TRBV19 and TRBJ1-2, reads DGGITQSPKYLFRKEGQNVTLSCEQNLNHDAMYWYRQDPGQGLRLIYYSQIVNDFQKGDIAEGYSVSREKKESFPLTVTSAQKNPTAFYLCASQDRESGYTFGSGTRLTVV.

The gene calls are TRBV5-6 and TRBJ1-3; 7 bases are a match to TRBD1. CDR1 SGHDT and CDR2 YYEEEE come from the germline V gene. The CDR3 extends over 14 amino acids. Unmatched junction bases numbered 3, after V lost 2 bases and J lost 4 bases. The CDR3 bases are TGTGCCAGCAGCTTTACAGGGGTCGGAAACACCATATATTTT. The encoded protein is CASSFTGVGNTIYF.

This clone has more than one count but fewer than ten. The CDR3 loop reads CASSAGTSTDTQYF. In nucleotides, the CDR3 is TGTGCCAGCAGTGCTGGGACTTCCACAGATACGCAGTATTTT. The chain is built from TRBV2 and TRBJ2-3; tentatively, D is TRBD2 (6 bases). CDR1 SNHLY and CDR2 FYNNEI come from the germline V gene. V was shortened by 4 bases and J by 2 bases, with 10 bases between the two germline ends. The CDR3 length is 14 residues.

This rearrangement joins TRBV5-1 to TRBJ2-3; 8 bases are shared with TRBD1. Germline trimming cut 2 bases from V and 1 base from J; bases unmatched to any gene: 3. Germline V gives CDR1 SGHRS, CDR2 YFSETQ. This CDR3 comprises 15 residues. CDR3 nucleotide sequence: TGCGCCAGCAGCTTAGGACAGGGAGGCACAGATACGCAGTATTTT. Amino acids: CASSLGQGGTDTQYF.

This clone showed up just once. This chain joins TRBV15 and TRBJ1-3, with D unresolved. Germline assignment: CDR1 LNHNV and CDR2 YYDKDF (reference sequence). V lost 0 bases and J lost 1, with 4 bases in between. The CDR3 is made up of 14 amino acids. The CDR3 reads CATSRDRSGNTIYF. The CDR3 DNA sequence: TGTGCCACCAGCAGAGATCGATCTGGAAACACCATATATTTT.

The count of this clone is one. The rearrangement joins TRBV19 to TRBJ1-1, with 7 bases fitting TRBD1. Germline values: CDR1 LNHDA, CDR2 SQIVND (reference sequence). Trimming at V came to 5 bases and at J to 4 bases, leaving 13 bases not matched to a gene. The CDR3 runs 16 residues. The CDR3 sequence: CASSSNPPGGGTEAFF. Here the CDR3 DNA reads TGTGCCAGTAGTTCCAATCCCCCAGGGGGAGGCACTGAAGCTTTCTTT.